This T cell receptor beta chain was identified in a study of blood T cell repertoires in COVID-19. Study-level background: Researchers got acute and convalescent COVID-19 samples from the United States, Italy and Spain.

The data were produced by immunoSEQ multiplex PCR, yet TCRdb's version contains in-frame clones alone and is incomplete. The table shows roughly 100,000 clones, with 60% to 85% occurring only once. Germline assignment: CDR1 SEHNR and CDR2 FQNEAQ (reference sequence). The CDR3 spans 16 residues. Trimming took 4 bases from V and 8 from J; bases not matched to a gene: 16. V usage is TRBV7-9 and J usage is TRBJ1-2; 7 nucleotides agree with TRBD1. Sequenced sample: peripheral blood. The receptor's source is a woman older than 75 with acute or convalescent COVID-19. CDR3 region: CASSSLLPRDSGGYTF. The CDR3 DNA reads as TGTGCCAGCAGCTCACTTCTGCCAAGGGACAGCGGCGGCTACACCTTC.